The next 15 T cell receptor beta chains were all read from a single sample in a study of blood T cell repertoires in COVID-19. Only in-frame clones appear in the TCRdb table, and some are missing; sequencing was by immunoSEQ multiplex PCR. Of 50,000 or so clones listed, roughly 91% are singletons. Sequencing was carried out using peripheral blood. Every receptor here comes from a man in his forties or fifties with active COVID-19.

Here the CDR3 DNA reads TGTGCCAGCAGTGAGACACCATTAGCAACTAATGAAAAACTGTTTTTT. Translating it yields CASSETPLATNEKLFF. The genes are TRBV2 and TRBJ1-4; D unclear. Looked up from germline, CDR1 is SNHLY and CDR2 is FYNNEI. Trimming pared 3 bases from V and 0 bases from J, leaving 11 bases between. There are 16 residues in the CDR3.

The chain uses TRBV25-1 and TRBJ2-2, with D perhaps matching TRBD2 (6 bases). Trimming pared 4 bases from V and 3 bases from J, leaving 18 bases between. Germline CDR1 MGHDK, CDR2 SYGVNS. This CDR3 is built from 17 residues. CDR3 nucleotide sequence: TGTGCCAGCAGTGCCCTCGAAGGCAGGGAGGACACCGGGGAGCTGTTTTTT. Protein sequence: CASSALEGREDTGELFF. Complete variable domain (other parts from reference TRBV25-1 and TRBJ2-2): EADIYQTPRYLVIGTGKKITLECSQTMGHDKMYWYQQDPGMELHLIHYSYGVNSTEKGDLSSESTVSRIRTEHFPLTLESARPSHTSQYLCASSALEGREDTGELFFGEGSRLTVL.

The chain uses TRBV2 and TRBJ1-5; 10 bases line up with TRBD1. V gave up 6 bases and J gave up 6 bases; unmatched junction bases: 11. This CDR3 region has 16 residues. CDR1 SNHLY and CDR2 FYNNEI come from the germline V gene. The CDR3 region has the DNA TGTGCCAGCAGCGCCCAGACAGGGGGCGCAGGTCAGCCCCAGCATTTT. Its translation is CASSAQTGGAGQPQHF.

CDR3 nucleotide sequence: TGTGCCACCCCCCTCTCCTACGAGCAGTACTTC. It codes for CATPLSYEQYF. The chain couples TRBV24-1 to TRBJ2-7, with unresolved D. V was cut by 9 bases and J by 0 bases, with 5 bases left in between. The CDR3 has 11 residues. The germline V gene has CDR1 KGHDR and CDR2 SFDVKD.

The chain recombines TRBV2 with TRBJ2-1, with unresolved D. Germline-derived CDR1 and CDR2 are SNHLY and FYNNEI. The CDR3 is 12 residues long. V was cut by 7 bases and J by 7 bases, with 11 bases left in between. As DNA, the CDR3 is TGTGCCAGCACTCCCTCGGTAAATGAGCAGTTCTTC. This translates into CASTPSVNEQFF.

The chain joins TRBV30 to TRBJ2-7, with TRBD1 identical over 8 bases. V lost 3 bases and J lost 6; bases outside the gene matches: 1. There are 11 residues in the CDR3. Per germline, CDR1 GTSNPN and CDR2 SVGIG (reference sequence). Here the CDR3 reads CAWSRGLEQYF. Written as DNA, the CDR3 is TGTGCCTGGAGCAGGGGGCTCGAGCAGTACTTC.

Here the CDR3 DNA reads TGTGCCAGCAGGCTGACATTGTCTAATGAAAAACTGTTTTTT. Translated, it gives CASRLTLSNEKLFF. This sequence joins TRBV2 and TRBJ1-4; D uncertain. Per germline, CDR1 SNHLY and CDR2 FYNNEI. The CDR3 has 14 residues. V dropped 6 bases and J dropped 3 bases, with 11 bases sitting between them.

This clone qualifies as medium-sized. The genes are TRBV7-2 and TRBJ1-6, with D perhaps TRBD1 (5 bases). Looked up from germline, CDR1 is SGHTA and CDR2 is FQGNSA. The ends were cut back, 2 bases at V and 0 bases at J, with 11 bases in the middle. There are 17 residues in the CDR3. This chain's CDR3 is CASSLSGSSSYNSPLHF. The CDR3, as DNA: TGTGCCAGCAGCTTATCAGGGTCGAGCTCCTATAATTCACCCCTCCACTTT.

The chain combines TRBV5-1 with TRBJ2-1; 8 bases line up with TRBD1. The CDR3 has 11 amino acids. V was clipped by 4 bases and J by 14 bases; unmatched bases: 5. Germline CDR1 and CDR2: SGHRS and YFSETQ. CDR3 sequence reads: CASSTGQGEFF. DNA of the CDR3: TGCGCCAGCAGCACCGGACAGGGCGAGTTCTTC.

V gene TRBV4-1 combines with J gene TRBJ2-2, with D maybe TRBD1 (5 bases). The germline gives CDR1 MGHRA, CDR2 YSYEKL. The CDR3 covers 14 residues. V was trimmed by 5 bases and J by 4 bases, leaving 11 bases between them. The CDR3 loop is CASSYGQPTGELFF. The CDR3 coding sequence is TGCGCCAGCAGCTACGGACAACCCACCGGGGAGCTGTTTTTT.

This rearrangement joins TRBV19 to TRBJ2-5, with a possible D match to TRBD2 (5 bases). The germline V gene has CDR1 LNHDA and CDR2 SQIVND (reference sequence). The CDR3 loop spans 13 amino acids. The V gene lost 9 bases and the J gene lost 5 bases, with 16 bases spanning the gap. CDR3 bases: TGTGCCAGCCGCGGACTGATGACGGAGACCCAGTACTTC. This gives the protein CASRGLMTETQYF. Supplemented by reference TRBV19 and TRBJ2-5, the full variable domain reads DGGITQSPKYLFRKEGQNVTLSCEQNLNHDAMYWYRQDPGQGLRLIYYSQIVNDFQKGDIAEGYSVSREKKESFPLTVTSAQKNPTAFYLCASRGLMTETQYFGPGTRLLVL.

The rearrangement joins TRBV7-8 to TRBJ2-7, with 7 bases aligning to TRBD1. CDR3 length: 15 residues. The trim removed 4 bases at V and 1 base at J, leaving 7 bases unmatched. Germline values: CDR1 SGHVS, CDR2 FQNEAQ. The CDR3 reads CASSSWTGKSYEQYF. The CDR3 nucleotides read TGTGCCAGCAGCTCCTGGACAGGAAAATCCTACGAGCAGTACTTC.

V and J are TRBV29-1 and TRBJ1-2; 7 nucleotides align to TRBD1. There are 14 residues in the CDR3. CDR1 and CDR2 from the germline V gene are SQVTM and ANQGSEA. Unmatched junction bases numbered 11, after V lost 7 bases and J lost 3 bases. In DNA, the CDR3 is TGCAGCGCCTTCGACAGGGACAAAGACTATGGCTACACCTTC. Its protein product is CSAFDRDKDYGYTF.

This clone has only one observation. The CDR3 DNA sequence: TGTGCCAGCACCTACGACAGGAGAACTAATTCACCCCTCCACTTT. Translation: CASTYDRRTNSPLHF. The rearrangement uses TRBV3-1 (or the pseudogene TRBV3-2) and TRBJ1-6, with a possible D match to TRBD1 (6 bases). The CDR3 is made up of 15 amino acids. V dropped 7 bases and J dropped 6 bases, with 16 bases sitting between them. CDR1 and CDR2 (germline): LGHDT, YNNKEL (reference sequence).

The genes are TRBV5-1 and TRBJ2-2; TRBD2 aligns across 7 bases. V was pared by 4 bases and J by 5 bases, with 8 bases of the junction left unmatched. Germline CDR1 and CDR2: SGHRS and YFSETQ. The CDR3 contains 15 residues. The CDR3 here is CASSRIGGGTGELFF. CDR3 nucleotide sequence: TGCGCCAGCAGCCGTATTGGCGGGGGTACCGGGGAGCTGTTTTTT.